This T cell receptor beta chain is drawn from a study of T-cell reconstitution after alpha-beta-depleted transplantation in children. V was clipped by 5 bases and J by 4 bases, with 17 bases between them. Germline V lookup: CDR1 SGHTA, CDR2 FQGNSA. This CDR3 has 15 residues. As it was prepared, the TCRbeta library received unique molecular identifiers. TCRdb reprocessed the PCR reads via MiXCR and lists one record per CDR3 protein. The data contain some 300,000 distinct CDR3 sequences, just over 7.5% of them singletons. The study, taken as a whole, reports: At one year after transplant, newly produced T cells mostly accounted for T-cell counts and diversity. Day-60 TCRbeta diversity that was high in some patients was derived from surviving recipient T cells and thymic progenitors.

This clonotype was seen many times. Its antigen is undetermined. This specimen was peripheral blood, taken 360 days after TCRalphabeta/CD19-depleted stem cell transplant. This chain connects TRBV7-2 to TRBJ1-1; D is unresolved. The clonotype originates from a female patient aged 2-15 years who had a stem cell transplant for Fanconi anemia, so the T cells may come from the graft donor. CDR3 in DNA: TGTGCCAGCAGCCCAAGAACCGGTTGGAGCACTGAAGCTTTCTTT. Translated, it gives CASSPRTGWSTEAFF.